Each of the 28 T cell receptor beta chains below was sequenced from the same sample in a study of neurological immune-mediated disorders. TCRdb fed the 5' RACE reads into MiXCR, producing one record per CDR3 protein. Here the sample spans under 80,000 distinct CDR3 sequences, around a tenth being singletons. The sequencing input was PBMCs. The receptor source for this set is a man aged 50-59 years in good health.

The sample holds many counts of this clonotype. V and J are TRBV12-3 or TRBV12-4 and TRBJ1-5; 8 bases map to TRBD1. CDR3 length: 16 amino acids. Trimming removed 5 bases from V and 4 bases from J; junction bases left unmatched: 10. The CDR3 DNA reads TGTGCCAGCAGTCTCTCTGACAGGGGAGGTAATCAGCCCCAGCATTTT. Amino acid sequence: CASSLSDRGGNQPQHF.

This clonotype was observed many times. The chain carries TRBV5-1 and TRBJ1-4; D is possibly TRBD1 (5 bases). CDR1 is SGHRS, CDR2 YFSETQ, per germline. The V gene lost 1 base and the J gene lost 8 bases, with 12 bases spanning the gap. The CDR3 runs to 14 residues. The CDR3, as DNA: TGCGCCAGCAGCTTGTCGACAGCAGAGGAAAAACTGTTTTTT. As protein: CASSLSTAEEKLFF.

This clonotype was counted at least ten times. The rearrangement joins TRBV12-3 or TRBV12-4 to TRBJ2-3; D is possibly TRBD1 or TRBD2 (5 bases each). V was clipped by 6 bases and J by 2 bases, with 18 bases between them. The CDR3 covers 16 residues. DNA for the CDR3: TGTGCCAGCAGGAGACGTCCCCGGGGCGACACAGATACGCAGTATTTT. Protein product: CASRRRPRGDTDTQYF.

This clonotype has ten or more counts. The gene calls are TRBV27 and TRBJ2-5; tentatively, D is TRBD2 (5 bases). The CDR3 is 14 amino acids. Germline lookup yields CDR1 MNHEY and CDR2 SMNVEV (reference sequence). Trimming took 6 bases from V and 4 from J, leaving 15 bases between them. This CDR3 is CASSLSVGVETQYF. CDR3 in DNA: TGTGCCAGCAGCCTGTCTGTCGGGGTAGAGACCCAGTACTTC.

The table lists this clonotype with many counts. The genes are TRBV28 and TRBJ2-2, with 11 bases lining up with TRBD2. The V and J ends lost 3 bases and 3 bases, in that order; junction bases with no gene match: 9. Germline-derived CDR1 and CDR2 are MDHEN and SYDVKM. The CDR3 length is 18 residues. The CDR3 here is CASSFKTSGRRDTGELFF. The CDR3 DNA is TGTGCCAGCAGTTTTAAAACTAGCGGGAGAAGAGACACCGGGGAGCTGTTTTTT.

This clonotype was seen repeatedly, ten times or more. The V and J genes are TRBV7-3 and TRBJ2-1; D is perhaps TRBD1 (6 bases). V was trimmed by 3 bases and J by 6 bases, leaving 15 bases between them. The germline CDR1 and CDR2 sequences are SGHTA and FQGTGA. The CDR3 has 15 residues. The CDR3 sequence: CASSLIGGALNEQFF. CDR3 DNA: TGTGCCAGCAGCTTGATAGGGGGTGCCCTCAATGAGCAGTTCTTC. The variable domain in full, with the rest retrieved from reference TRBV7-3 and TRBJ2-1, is GAGVSQTPSNKVTEKGKYVELRCDPISGHTALYWYRQSLGQGPEFLIYFQGTGAADDSGLPNDRFFAVRPEGSVSTLKIQRTERGDSAVYLCASSLIGGALNEQFFGPGTRLTVL.

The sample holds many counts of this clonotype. The CDR3 DNA is TGTGCCAGCAGCTGGCTGGCGGGATCCTACGAGCAGTACTTC. The encoded protein is CASSWLAGSYEQYF. The chain has TRBV5-5 and TRBJ2-7, with D possibly TRBD2 on 6 matching bases. The CDR3 loop spans 14 amino acids. Trimming took 3 bases from V and 1 from J, leaving 11 bases between them. The germline V gene has CDR1 SGHKS and CDR2 YYEKEE (reference sequence).

The CDR3 is CASSDHRASGRGDEQYF. The DNA for the CDR3 is TGCGCCAGCAGCGACCACCGGGCTAGCGGGAGAGGGGACGAGCAGTACTTC. The V gene is TRBV5-1, the J gene TRBJ2-7, with TRBD2 matching over 10 bases. The CDR3 is 17 amino acids. V was clipped by 4 bases and J by 5 bases; unmatched bases: 15. Per germline, CDR1 SGHRS and CDR2 YFSETQ.

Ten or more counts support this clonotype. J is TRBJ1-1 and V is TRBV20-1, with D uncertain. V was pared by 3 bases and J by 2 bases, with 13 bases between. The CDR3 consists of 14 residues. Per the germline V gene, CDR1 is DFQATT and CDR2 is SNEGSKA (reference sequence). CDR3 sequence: CSARSPLRNTEAFF. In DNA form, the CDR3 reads TGCAGTGCTAGGTCCCCATTGAGAAACACTGAAGCTTTCTTT.

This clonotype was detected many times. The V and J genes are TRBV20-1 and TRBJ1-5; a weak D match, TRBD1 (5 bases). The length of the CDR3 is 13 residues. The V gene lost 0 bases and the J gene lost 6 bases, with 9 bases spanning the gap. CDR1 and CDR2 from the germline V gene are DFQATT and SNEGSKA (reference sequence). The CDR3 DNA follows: TGCAGTGCTAGAGAGGGGGAGATTCAGCCCCAGCATTTT. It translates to CSAREGEIQPQHF.

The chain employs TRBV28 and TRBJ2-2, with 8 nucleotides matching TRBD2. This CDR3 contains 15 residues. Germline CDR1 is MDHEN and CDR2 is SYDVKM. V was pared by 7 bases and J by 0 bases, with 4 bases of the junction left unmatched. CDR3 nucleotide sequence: TGTGCCAGCATCGGGGGGGCCGCGAACACCGGGGAGCTGTTTTTT. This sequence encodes CASIGGAANTGELFF.

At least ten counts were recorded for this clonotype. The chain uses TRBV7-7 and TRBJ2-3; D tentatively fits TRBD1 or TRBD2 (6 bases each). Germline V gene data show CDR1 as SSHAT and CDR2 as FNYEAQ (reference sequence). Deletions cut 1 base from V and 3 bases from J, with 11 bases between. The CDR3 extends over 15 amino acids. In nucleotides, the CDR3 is TGTGCCAGCAGCTTAGGGCAGGGGAGGACAGATACGCAGTATTTT. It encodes CASSLGQGRTDTQYF. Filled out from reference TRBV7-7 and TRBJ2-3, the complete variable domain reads GAGVSQSPRYKVTKRGQDVTLRCDPISSHATLYWYQQALGQGPEFLTYFNYEAQPDKSGLPSDRFSAERPEGSISTLTIQRTEQRDSAMYRCASSLGQGRTDTQYFGPGTRLTVL.

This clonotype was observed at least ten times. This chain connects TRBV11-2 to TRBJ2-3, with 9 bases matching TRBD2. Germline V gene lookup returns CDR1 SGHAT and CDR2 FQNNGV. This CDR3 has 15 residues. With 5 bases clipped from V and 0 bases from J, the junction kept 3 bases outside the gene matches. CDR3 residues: CASSPAGGSTDTQYF. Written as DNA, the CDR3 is TGTGCCAGCAGCCCTGCGGGGGGGAGCACAGATACGCAGTATTTT.

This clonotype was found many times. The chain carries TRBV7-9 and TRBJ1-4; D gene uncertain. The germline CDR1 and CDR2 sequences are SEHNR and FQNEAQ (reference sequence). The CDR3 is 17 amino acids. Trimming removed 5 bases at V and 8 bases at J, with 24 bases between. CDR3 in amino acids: CASSPSRGYPFGEKLFF. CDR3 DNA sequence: TGTGCCAGCAGCCCCAGCCGGGGATACCCGTTTGGCGAAAAACTGTTTTTT.

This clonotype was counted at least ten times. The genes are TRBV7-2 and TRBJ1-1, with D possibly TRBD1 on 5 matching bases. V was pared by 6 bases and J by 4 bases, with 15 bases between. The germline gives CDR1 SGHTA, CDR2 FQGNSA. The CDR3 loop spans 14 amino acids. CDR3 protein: CASRGDSQSTEAFF. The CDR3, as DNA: TGTGCCAGCAGGGGGGACTCGCAGAGCACTGAAGCTTTCTTT.

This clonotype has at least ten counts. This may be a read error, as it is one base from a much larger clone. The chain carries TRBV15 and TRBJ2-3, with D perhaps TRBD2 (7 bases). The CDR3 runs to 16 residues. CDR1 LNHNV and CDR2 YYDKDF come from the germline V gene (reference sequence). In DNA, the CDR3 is TGTGCCACCAGCAGGATACCAGGCGGGGGCACAAATACGCAGTATTTT. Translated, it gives CATSRIPGGGTNTQYF.

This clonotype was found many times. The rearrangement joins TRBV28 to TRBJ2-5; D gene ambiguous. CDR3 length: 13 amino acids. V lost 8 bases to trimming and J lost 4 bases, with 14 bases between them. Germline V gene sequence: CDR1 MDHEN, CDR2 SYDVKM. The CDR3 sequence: CASEPSLRETQYF. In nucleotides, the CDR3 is TGTGCCAGCGAGCCGTCATTGAGAGAGACCCAGTACTTC.

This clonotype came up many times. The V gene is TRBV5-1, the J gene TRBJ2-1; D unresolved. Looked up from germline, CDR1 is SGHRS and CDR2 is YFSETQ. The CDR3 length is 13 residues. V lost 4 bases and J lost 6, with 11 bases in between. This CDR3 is CASSLRALNEQFF. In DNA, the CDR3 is TGCGCCAGCAGCCTCCGGGCCCTCAATGAGCAGTTCTTC.

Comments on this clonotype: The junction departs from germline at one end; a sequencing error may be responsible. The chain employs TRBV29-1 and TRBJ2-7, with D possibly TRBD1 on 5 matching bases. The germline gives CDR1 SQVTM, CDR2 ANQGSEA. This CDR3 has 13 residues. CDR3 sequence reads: CSGGSQGGYEKYF. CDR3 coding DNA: TGCAGCGGGGGAAGCCAGGGTGGATACGAGAAGTACTTC.

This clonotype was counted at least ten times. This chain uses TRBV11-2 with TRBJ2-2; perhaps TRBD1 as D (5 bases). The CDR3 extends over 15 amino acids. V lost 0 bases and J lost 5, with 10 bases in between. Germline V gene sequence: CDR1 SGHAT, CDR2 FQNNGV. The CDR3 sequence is CASSLDGARTGELFF. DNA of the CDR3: TGTGCCAGCAGCTTAGATGGGGCGCGGACCGGGGAGCTGTTTTTT.

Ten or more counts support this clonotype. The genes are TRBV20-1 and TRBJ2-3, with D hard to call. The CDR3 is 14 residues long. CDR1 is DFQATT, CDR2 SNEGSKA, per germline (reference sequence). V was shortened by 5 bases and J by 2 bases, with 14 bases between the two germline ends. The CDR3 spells CSAHEQRLTDTQYF. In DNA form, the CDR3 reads TGCAGTGCTCATGAACAGCGCCTCACAGATACGCAGTATTTT.

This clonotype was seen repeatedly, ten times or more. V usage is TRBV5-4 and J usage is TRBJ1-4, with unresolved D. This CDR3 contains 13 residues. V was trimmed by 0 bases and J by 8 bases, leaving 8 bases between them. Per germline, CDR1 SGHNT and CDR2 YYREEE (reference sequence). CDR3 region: CASSLGPDEKLFF. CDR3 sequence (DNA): TGTGCCAGCAGCTTGGGACCAGACGAAAAACTGTTTTTT. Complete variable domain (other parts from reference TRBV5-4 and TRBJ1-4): ETGVTQSPTHLIKTRGQQVTLRCSSQSGHNTVSWYQQALGQGPQFIFQYYREEENGRGNFPPRFSGLQFPNYSSELNVNALELDDSALYLCASSLGPDEKLFFGSGTQLSVL.

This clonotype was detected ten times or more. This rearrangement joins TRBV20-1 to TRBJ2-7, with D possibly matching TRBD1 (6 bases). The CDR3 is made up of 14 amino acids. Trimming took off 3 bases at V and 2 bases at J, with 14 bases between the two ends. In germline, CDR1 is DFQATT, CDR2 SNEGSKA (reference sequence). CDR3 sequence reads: CSASVGGQPYEQYF. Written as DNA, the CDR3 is TGCAGTGCTAGCGTCGGTGGACAGCCCTACGAGCAGTACTTC.

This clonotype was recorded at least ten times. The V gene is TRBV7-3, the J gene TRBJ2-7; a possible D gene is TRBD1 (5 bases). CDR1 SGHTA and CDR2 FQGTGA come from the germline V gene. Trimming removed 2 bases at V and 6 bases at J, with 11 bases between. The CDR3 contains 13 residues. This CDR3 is CASSLGRDGEQYF. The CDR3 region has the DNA TGTGCCAGCAGCTTAGGCAGGGATGGCGAGCAGTACTTC. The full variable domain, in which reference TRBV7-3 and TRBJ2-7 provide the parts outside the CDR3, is GAGVSQTPSNKVTEKGKYVELRCDPISGHTALYWYRQSLGQGPEFLIYFQGTGAADDSGLPNDRFFAVRPEGSVSTLKIQRTERGDSAVYLCASSLGRDGEQYFGPGTRLTVT.

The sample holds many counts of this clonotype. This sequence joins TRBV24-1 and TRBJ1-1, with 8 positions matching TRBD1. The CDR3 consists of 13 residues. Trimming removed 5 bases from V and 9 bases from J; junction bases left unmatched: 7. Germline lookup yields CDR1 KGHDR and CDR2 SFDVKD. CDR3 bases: TGTGCCACCAGTGCCCCAGACAGGGGAAAAGCTTTCTTT. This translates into CATSAPDRGKAFF.

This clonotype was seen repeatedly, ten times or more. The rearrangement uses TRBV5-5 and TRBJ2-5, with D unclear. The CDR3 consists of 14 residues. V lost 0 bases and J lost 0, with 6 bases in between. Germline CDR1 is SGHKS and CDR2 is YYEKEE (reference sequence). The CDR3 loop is CASSLELYQETQYF. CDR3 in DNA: TGTGCCAGCAGCTTGGAACTGTACCAAGAGACCCAGTACTTC. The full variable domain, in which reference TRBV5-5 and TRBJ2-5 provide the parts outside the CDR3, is DAGVTQSPTHLIKTRGQQVTLRCSPISGHKSVSWYQQVLGQGPQFIFQYYEKEERGRGNFPDRFSARQFPNYSSELNVNALLLGDSALYLCASSLELYQETQYFGPGTRLLVL.

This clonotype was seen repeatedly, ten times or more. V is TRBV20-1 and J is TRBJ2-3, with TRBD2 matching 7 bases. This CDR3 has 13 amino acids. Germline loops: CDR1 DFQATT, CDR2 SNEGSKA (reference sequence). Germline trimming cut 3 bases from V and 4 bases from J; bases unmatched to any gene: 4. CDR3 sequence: CSASGGGADTQYF. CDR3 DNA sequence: TGCAGTGCTAGTGGGGGGGGGGCAGATACGCAGTATTTT.

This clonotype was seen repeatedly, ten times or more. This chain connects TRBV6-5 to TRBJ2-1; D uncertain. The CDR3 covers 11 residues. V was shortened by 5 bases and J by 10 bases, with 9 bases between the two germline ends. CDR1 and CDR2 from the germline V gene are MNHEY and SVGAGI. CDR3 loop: CASSSGWEQFF. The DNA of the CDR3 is TGTGCCAGCAGTAGTGGCTGGGAGCAGTTCTTC.